Following are 20 T cell receptor beta chains from one sample sequenced in a study of blood T cells in healthy people across ages. A J-beta primer mix and a sample-barcoded 5' primer were used in a second PCR of about 7 to 11 cycles. TCRdb reprocessed the 5' RACE reads via MiXCR and lists one record per CDR3 protein. This sample carries fewer than 800,000 distinct CDR3 sequences, roughly 30% of them seen once, and the ten largest clones take approximately 15%. Source material: blood. The receptor source for this set is a woman at least 80 years old in good health.

This clonotype was counted only a few times. The chain combines TRBV7-9 with TRBJ1-1; D gene ambiguous. The ends were cut back, 7 bases at V and 0 bases at J, with 6 bases in the middle. Germline assignment: CDR1 SEHNR and CDR2 FQNEAQ (reference sequence). This CDR3 contains 12 residues. The DNA of the CDR3 is TGTGCCAGCACCGTAGTGAACACTGAAGCTTTCTTT. Translating it yields CASTVVNTEAFF.

Many counts were recorded for this clonotype. V gene TRBV20-1 combines with J gene TRBJ2-5, with TRBD2 as a possible D gene (7 bases). This CDR3 is built from 17 residues. Deletions cut 6 bases from V and 6 bases from J, with 29 bases between. Germline V gene lookup returns CDR1 DFQATT and CDR2 SNEGSKA (reference sequence). The CDR3 nucleotides are TGCAGTGCAGGGGGGGGCGGGCCGTTCCAGCGAGGTCAGACCCAGTACTTC. It translates to CSAGGGGPFQRGQTQYF.

This clonotype was counted a few times. The V gene is TRBV20-1, the J gene TRBJ2-1, with a possible D match to TRBD2 (6 bases). The better agreement between TRBJ2-7 and the DNA end casts doubt on the J call. CDR1 is DFQATT, CDR2 SNEGSKA, per germline (reference sequence). The CDR3 sequence is 14 residues long. CDR3 region: CSASGAGNYNEQYF. The CDR3 DNA reads TGCAGTGCAAGTGGGGCGGGAAATTACAATGAGCAGTACTTC.

Regarding this clonotype: This clone may be a read error of a much larger clone one base away. The genes are TRBV10-3 and TRBJ2-7, with a tentative D call TRBD2 (5 bases). The CDR3 length is 13 residues. The V end was cut by 4 bases, the J end by 6 bases, with 13 bases between. Germline CDR1 is ENHRY and CDR2 is SYGVKD. This CDR3 is CAISGVGRGEQYF. The CDR3 DNA reads TGTGCCATCAGTGGGGTAGGACGGGGCGAGCAGTACTTC.

This clonotype has ten or more counts. V and J are TRBV28 and TRBJ1-5; 10 nucleotides line up with TRBD1. The V and J ends lost 11 bases and 7 bases, in that order; junction bases with no gene match: 8. CDR1 and CDR2 from the germline V gene are MDHEN and SYDVKM. The length of the CDR3 is 13 residues. The CDR3 spells CAGQGTGAQPQHF. The DNA for the CDR3 is TGTGCCGGTCAGGGGACAGGGGCGCAGCCCCAGCATTTT.

This clonotype was picked up many times. The rearrangement links TRBV5-1 to TRBJ2-3; 12 bases map to TRBD2. CDR3 length equals 20 residues. With 5 bases clipped from V and 0 bases from J, the junction kept 16 bases outside the gene matches. The germline V gene has CDR1 SGHRS and CDR2 YFSETQ. The CDR3 nucleotides read TGCGCCAGCAGTCGACGGACTAGCGGGGAATTAAGGACTAGCACAGATACGCAGTATTTT. Protein: CASSRRTSGELRTSTDTQYF.

This clonotype was detected ten times or more. The gene calls are TRBV10-3 and TRBJ1-2, with 8 bases fitting TRBD1. J lost 0 bases, V lost 7 bases, and 4 bases had no gene match. The CDR3 has 14 amino acids. Germline-derived CDR1 and CDR2 are ENHRY and SYGVKD. The CDR3 nucleotides are TGTGCCATCACCAAACAGGGGGCTAACTATGGCTACACCTTC. It codes for CAITKQGANYGYTF.

This clonotype has ten or more counts. The V call is TRBV20-1, the J call TRBJ2-5, with 12 bases matching TRBD2. The germline V gene has CDR1 DFQATT and CDR2 SNEGSKA (reference sequence). The CDR3 loop spans 16 amino acids. Unmatched junction bases numbered 9, after V lost 5 bases and J lost 2 bases. CDR3 in DNA: TGCAGTGCTGACCGACTAGCGGGGGCGGGGCAAGAGACCCAGTACTTC. This translates into CSADRLAGAGQETQYF.

The chain uses TRBV30 and TRBJ1-2; 9 positions agree with TRBD1. CDR1 is GTSNPN and CDR2 is SVGIG in the germline V gene (reference sequence). The CDR3 sequence is 15 residues long. After removal of 4 bases from V and 4 bases from J, the junction contained 10 bases not matched to a gene. Written as DNA, the CDR3 is TGTGCCTGGACCCCCCAGGGACAGGGTTTCTATGGCTACACCTTC. It yields the protein CAWTPQGQGFYGYTF.

This clonotype was picked up many times. This rearrangement joins TRBV12-3 or TRBV12-4 to TRBJ1-2, with 9 bases aligning to TRBD1. The CDR3 extends over 15 amino acids. V trimming: 3 bases; J trimming: 5 bases; junction bases outside the gene matches: 7. In DNA form, the CDR3 reads TGTGCCAGCAGTTTCGGGACAGGGAATAATTATGGCTACACCTTC. It translates to CASSFGTGNNYGYTF.

This clonotype came up a few times. J is TRBJ2-7 and V is TRBV27; 11 bases agree with TRBD2. This CDR3 has 18 amino acids. Germline CDR1 MNHEY, CDR2 SMNVEV (reference sequence). V was pared by 1 base and J by 4 bases, with 12 bases of the junction left unmatched. CDR3 loop: CASSLWPSTSGDGYEQYF. CDR3 nucleotide sequence: TGTGCCAGCAGTTTATGGCCATCGACTAGCGGGGACGGGTACGAGCAGTACTTC.

This clonotype has ten or more counts. The chain recombines TRBV6-5 with TRBJ2-5; no clear D gene. This CDR3 is 14 amino acids long. With 6 bases removed from V and 5 bases from J, the gap between germline ends came to 16 bases. Per germline, CDR1 MNHEY and CDR2 SVGAGI. The CDR3: CASSRLMAGETQYF. As DNA, the CDR3 is TGTGCCAGCAGCCGTCTAATGGCTGGGGAGACCCAGTACTTC.

At least ten counts were recorded for this clonotype. The J gene is TRBJ2-6, the V gene TRBV19, with TRBD2 as a possible D gene (6 bases). This CDR3 region has 15 residues. V was trimmed by 7 bases and J by 2 bases, leaving 12 bases between them. Per germline, CDR1 LNHDA and CDR2 SQIVND (reference sequence). The DNA for the CDR3 is TGTGCCAGTACCCACGGAGGGGCTGGGGCCAACGTCCTGACTTTC. This codes for CASTHGGAGANVLTF.

V gene TRBV20-1 combines with J gene TRBJ2-1; D uncertain. This CDR3 is built from 11 residues. The V end lost 1 base, the J end lost 9 bases, and 7 bases lay between the germline ends. Germline CDR1 reads DFQATT; CDR2 reads SNEGSKA (reference sequence). The CDR3 DNA reads TGCAGTGCTAGAGGAGGTGGTGAGCAGTTCTTC. Protein product: CSARGGGEQFF.

About this clonotype: A much bigger clone sits one base away, suggesting this may be a read error. V and J are TRBV2 and TRBJ2-7; 8 bases line up with TRBD1. The CDR3 extends over 15 amino acids. Germline trimming cut 11 bases from V and 7 bases from J; bases unmatched to any gene: 19. Germline V gene lookup returns CDR1 SNHLY and CDR2 FYNNEI. The CDR3 bases are TGTGCCGGCACCCAAAGGGGAGAAACAGGGGGGGAGCAGTACTTC. The encoded protein is CAGTQRGETGGEQYF. The whole variable domain, remainder taken from reference TRBV2 and TRBJ2-7, is EPEVTQTPSHQVTQMGQEVILRCVPISNHLYFYWYRQILGQKVEFLVSFYNNEISEKSEIFDDQFSVERPDGSNFTLKIRSTKLEDSAMYFCAGTQRGETGGEQYFGPGTRLTVT.

V and J are TRBV27 and TRBJ2-1; no reliable D call. V shed 0 bases and J shed 7 bases, with 7 bases lying between them. The CDR3 runs to 13 residues. Germline CDR1 reads MNHEY; CDR2 reads SMNVEV (reference sequence). The CDR3 DNA reads TGTGCCAGCAGTTTATCGTTGCAGAATGAGCAGTTCTTC. Its translation is CASSLSLQNEQFF.

About this clonotype itself: A much larger clone lies one base from this, so it may be a read error. V and J are TRBV11-2 and TRBJ1-6, with unresolved D. The CDR3 spans 17 residues. With 0 bases removed from V and 0 bases from J, the gap between germline ends came to 9 bases. From germline, CDR1 is SGHAT and CDR2 FQNNGV. CDR3 DNA sequence: TGTGCCAGCAGCTTAGATGGCAGGAACTCCTATAATTCACCCCTCCACTTT. Encoded protein: CASSLDGRNSYNSPLHF.

Worth noting for this clonotype: This may stem from a read error, because a much larger clone lies one nucleotide away. This chain connects TRBV12-3 or TRBV12-4 to TRBJ2-5; D perhaps matches TRBD1 (6 bases). This CDR3 is built from 17 residues. V was clipped by 6 bases and J by 4 bases, with 24 bases between them. The CDR3 spells CASRPGAGLVLGETQYF. In DNA, the CDR3 is TGTGCCAGCAGACCAGGGGCAGGGTTAGTTTTGGGAGAGACCCAGTACTTC.

There are many counts of this clonotype. This rearrangement joins TRBV6-6 to TRBJ1-5; D gene unclear. V lost 7 bases, J lost 7 bases, and 17 bases lay in between. The CDR3 sequence is 14 residues long. CDR1 is MNHNY, CDR2 SVGAGI, per germline (reference sequence). DNA for the CDR3: TGTGCCAGCAAGGGAGAGAAAAGAAACCAGCCCCAGCATTTT. Protein sequence: CASKGEKRNQPQHF.

In this sample, this clonotype turned up once. This may come from a read error, since a much larger clone is one base off. V is TRBV5-1 and J is TRBJ2-3; TRBD1 agrees at 8 bases. This CDR3 is 16 amino acids long. CDR1 and CDR2 (germline): SGHRS, YFSETQ. Here the CDR3 DNA reads TGCGCCAGCAGCTCCTATGGGCAGGGGGCGAGAGATGCGCAGTATTTT. Residues: CASSSYGQGARDAQYF.